The 10 T cell receptor beta chains below were found in one sample sequenced in a study of shared clonotypes between healthy human individuals. Data came from immunoSEQ multiplex PCR; TCRdb stores just in-frame clones and leaves some out. The sample shows 2.3 million or so clones, approximately 93% of them seen only once. Specimen: naive CD4+ T cells from PBMCs. Subset denoted: CD45RA+ positively selected. These TCRs come from a man aged 18 to 30 in good health. Some clones in this sample may be carry-over from other donors' samples.

This sequence joins TRBV2 and TRBJ2-7, with TRBD1 matching 10 bases. Germline loops: CDR1 SNHLY, CDR2 FYNNEI. This CDR3 contains 17 residues. Losses at the gene ends were 6 bases for V and 3 bases for J; bases not matched to a gene: 14. The DNA of the CDR3 is TGTGCCAGCAGCCCTAACTCCGGGACAGGGGTAGTCTACGAGCAGTACTTC. Encoded protein: CASSPNSGTGVVYEQYF.

The rearrangement uses TRBV18 and TRBJ1-3, with 9 bases matching TRBD1. V shed 1 base and J 0 bases; nucleotides not matched to a gene: 7. CDR3 length: 18 residues. The germline V gene has CDR1 KGHSH and CDR2 LQKENI. CDR3 in amino acids: CASSPLGTGYPSGNTIYF. CDR3 nucleotides: TGTGCCAGCTCACCACTCGGGACAGGGTACCCCTCTGGAAACACCATATATTTT.

A few counts support this clone. The V call is TRBV2, the J call TRBJ1-1, with D possibly matching TRBD1 (6 bases). Germline lookup yields CDR1 SNHLY and CDR2 FYNNEI. The length of the CDR3 is 13 residues. V lost 3 bases, J lost 5 bases, and 10 bases lay in between. DNA for the CDR3: TGTGCCAGCAGTGAGGGGGCTTGGACTGAAGCTTTCTTT. It yields the protein CASSEGAWTEAFF.

A word on this clone: Other DNA sequences of this sample code for an identical CDR3. This rearrangement joins TRBV2 to TRBJ1-4; TRBD1 aligns across 9 bases. The CDR3 contains 13 residues. Per germline, CDR1 SNHLY and CDR2 FYNNEI. The junction had 1 base not matched to a gene; V was cut back by 4 bases and J by 7 bases. This CDR3 reads CASSGQGVEKLFF. The DNA of the CDR3 is TGTGCCAGCAGTGGACAGGGGGTTGAAAAACTGTTTTTT.

The chain joins TRBV15 to TRBJ1-2, with D perhaps matching TRBD1 (5 bases). The V end lost 0 bases, the J end lost 1 base, and 18 bases lay between the germline ends. The CDR3 has 18 residues. Germline CDR1 reads LNHNV; CDR2 reads YYDKDF (reference sequence). Written as DNA, the CDR3 is TGTGCCACCAGCAGAGATTTGACGCAGGGAGGGATTAACTATGGCTACACCTTC. This encodes CATSRDLTQGGINYGYTF.

The chain links TRBV4-1 to TRBJ2-3; 7 bases are a match to TRBD2. CDR3 length: 14 amino acids. CDR1 is MGHRA and CDR2 is YSYEKL in the germline V gene. With 3 bases clipped from V and 3 bases from J, the junction kept 3 bases outside the gene matches. CDR3 in amino acids: CASSQSGVTDTQYF. The DNA of the CDR3 is TGCGCCAGCAGCCAGAGCGGGGTGACAGATACGCAGTATTTT.

The chain has TRBV5-1 and TRBJ2-7; TRBD2 matches 8 bases. Losses at the gene ends were 5 bases for V and 2 bases for J; bases not matched to a gene: 6. Germline CDR1 SGHRS, CDR2 YFSETQ. The CDR3 covers 14 residues. CDR3 region: CASRSIAGPYEQYF. CDR3 DNA: TGCGCCAGCAGATCAATAGCGGGGCCCTACGAGCAGTACTTC.

The CDR3 DNA follows: TGCAGCGTCTTGAGGGAGAGGCTCGCCGATGAGCAGTTCTTC. It yields the protein CSVLRERLADEQFF. The V and J genes are TRBV29-1 and TRBJ2-1; tentatively, D is TRBD2 (5 bases). This CDR3 comprises 14 residues. Trimming removed 6 bases at V and 8 bases at J, with 20 bases between. Germline V CDR1 and CDR2: SQVTM, ANQGSEA.

This rearrangement joins TRBV30 to TRBJ2-7, with 7 nucleotides matching TRBD2. This CDR3 has 13 residues. V lost 0 bases and J lost 6; bases outside the gene matches: 5. CDR1 is GTSNPN, CDR2 SVGIG, per germline (reference sequence). CDR3 loop: CAWSVVGEGEQYF. The CDR3 DNA follows: TGTGCCTGGAGTGTGGTTGGGGAGGGCGAGCAGTACTTC.

This chain uses TRBV27 with TRBJ1-5; 8 positions match TRBD1. The CDR3 is 14 residues long. V dropped 4 bases and J dropped 4; count of bases not matched to a gene: 3. CDR1 is MNHEY, CDR2 SMNVEV, per germline (reference sequence). In DNA form, the CDR3 reads TGTGCCAGCAGTTCGGACAGGGATAATCAGCCCCAGCATTTT. It is translated as CASSSDRDNQPQHF.